The T cell receptor beta chain under discussion was sequenced for a study of T cells in localized non-small cell lung cancer. CDR1 and CDR2 (germline): MGHRA, YSYEKL. The CDR3 is made up of 15 amino acids. V lost 0 bases and J 3 bases, leaving 11 bases between the germline ends. The protocol was immunoSEQ multiplex PCR, while the TCRdb copy is restricted to in-frame clones and leaves out a portion. Among tens of thousands of clones listed, approximately 84% were seen once. This clone was seen only once. This TCR was sampled from a female donor over 55 with stage I lung adenocarcinoma. The genes are TRBV4-1 and TRBJ1-1; D not certain. The input for sequencing was peripheral blood, taken before any cancer treatment. CDR3 region: CASSQDRWGDTEAFF. CDR3 nucleotides: TGCGCCAGCAGCCAAGATCGATGGGGTGACACTGAAGCTTTCTTT.